This TCR beta chain was documented in a study of cytotoxic CD8 clonotypes in ibrutinib-treated CLL. Overall study results and limits: Clonality rose at ibrutinib response, held steady in sustained remission, and fell toward baseline at progression. Under treatment, the uncommon public clonotypes either contracted or remained stable.

Data came from immunoSEQ multiplex PCR; TCRdb stores just in-frame clones and leaves some out. The data show almost 250,000 clones, roughly 74% seen once. Note on this clone: The antigen is unknown.

Genomic DNA for TCR beta libraries, approximately 2.1 micrograms, came from cryopreserved PBMCs. The sequencing used PBMCs, collected after 24 months of ibrutinib treatment. This clonotype was sampled from a human donor with chronic lymphocytic leukemia.

Here the CDR3 reads CASSSGGEQFF. CDR3 nucleotide sequence: TGTGCCAGCAGCTCCGGGGGTGAGCAGTTCTTC. V and J are TRBV9 and TRBJ2-1; D may be TRBD2 (6 bases). Trimming removed 4 bases at V and 9 bases at J, with 8 bases between. Looked up from germline, CDR1 is SGDLS and CDR2 is YYNGEE. This CDR3 is 11 amino acids long.